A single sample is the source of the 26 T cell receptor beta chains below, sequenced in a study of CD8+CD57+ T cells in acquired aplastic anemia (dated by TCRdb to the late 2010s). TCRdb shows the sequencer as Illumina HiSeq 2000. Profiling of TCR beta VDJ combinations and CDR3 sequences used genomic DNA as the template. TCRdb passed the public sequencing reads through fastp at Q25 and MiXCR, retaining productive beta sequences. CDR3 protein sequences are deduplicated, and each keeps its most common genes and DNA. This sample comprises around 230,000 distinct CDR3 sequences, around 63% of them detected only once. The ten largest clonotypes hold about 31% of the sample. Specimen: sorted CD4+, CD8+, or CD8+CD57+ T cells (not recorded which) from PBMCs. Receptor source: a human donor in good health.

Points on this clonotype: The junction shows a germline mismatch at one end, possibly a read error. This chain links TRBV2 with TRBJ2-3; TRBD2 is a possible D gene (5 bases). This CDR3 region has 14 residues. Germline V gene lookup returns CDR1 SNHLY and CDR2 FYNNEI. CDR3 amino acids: CASSARASTDTRYF. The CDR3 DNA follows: TGTGCCAGCAGTGCGCGGGCTAGCACAGATACGCGGTATTTT.

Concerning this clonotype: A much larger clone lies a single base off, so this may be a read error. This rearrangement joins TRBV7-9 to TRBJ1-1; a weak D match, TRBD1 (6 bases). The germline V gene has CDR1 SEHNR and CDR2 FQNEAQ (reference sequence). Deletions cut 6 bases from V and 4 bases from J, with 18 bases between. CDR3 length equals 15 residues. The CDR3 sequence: CASRKTGHMSTEAFF. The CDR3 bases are TGTGCCAGCAGGAAAACAGGGCACATGAGCACTGAAGCTTTCTTT.

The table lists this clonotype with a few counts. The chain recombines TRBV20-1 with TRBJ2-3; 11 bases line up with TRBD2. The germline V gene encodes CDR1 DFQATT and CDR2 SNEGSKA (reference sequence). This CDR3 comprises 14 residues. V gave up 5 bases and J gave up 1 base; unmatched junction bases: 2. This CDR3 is CSAPGLAGTDTQYF. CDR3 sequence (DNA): TGCAGTGCTCCGGGACTAGCGGGCACAGATACGCAGTATTTT.

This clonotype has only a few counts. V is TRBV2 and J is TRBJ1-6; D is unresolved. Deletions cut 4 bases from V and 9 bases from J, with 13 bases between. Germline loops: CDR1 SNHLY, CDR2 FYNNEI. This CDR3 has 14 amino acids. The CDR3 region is CASSVAGVGSPLHF. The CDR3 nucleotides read TGTGCCAGCAGTGTGGCCGGGGTAGGTTCACCCCTCCACTTT.

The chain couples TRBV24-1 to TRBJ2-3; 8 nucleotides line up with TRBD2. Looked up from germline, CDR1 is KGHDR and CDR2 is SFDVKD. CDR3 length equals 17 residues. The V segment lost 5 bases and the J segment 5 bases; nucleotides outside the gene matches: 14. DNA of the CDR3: TGTGCCACCAGTGTGGTAGCGGGATCCCTAGCAAGAGATACGCAGTATTTT. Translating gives CATSVVAGSLARDTQYF.

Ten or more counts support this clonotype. For the CDR3, the DNA is TGTGCCAGCAGTCAACCGGGACTAGCGGCGGAGACCCAGTACTTC. Its protein product is CASSQPGLAAETQYF. The J gene is TRBJ2-5, the V gene TRBV7-9; 11 bases map to TRBD2. The V gene's germline CDR1 is SEHNR and CDR2 FQNEAQ (reference sequence). CDR3 length equals 15 residues. V lost 6 bases to trimming and J lost 5 bases; unmatched junction nucleotides: 8.

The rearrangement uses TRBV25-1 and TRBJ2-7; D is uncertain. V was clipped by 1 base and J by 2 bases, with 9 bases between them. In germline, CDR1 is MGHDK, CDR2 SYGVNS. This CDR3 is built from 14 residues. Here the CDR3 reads CASSEWSETYEQYF. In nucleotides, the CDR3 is TGTGCCAGCAGTGAATGGAGCGAGACCTACGAGCAGTACTTC.

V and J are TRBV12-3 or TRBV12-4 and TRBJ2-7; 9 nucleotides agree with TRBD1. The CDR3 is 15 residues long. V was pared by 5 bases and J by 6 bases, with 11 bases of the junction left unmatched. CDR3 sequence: CASSEQPGQGTEQYF. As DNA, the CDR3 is TGTGCCAGCAGTGAACAGCCGGGACAGGGTACCGAGCAGTACTTC.

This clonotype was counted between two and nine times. The CDR3 sequence is CASRGWGTEAFF. As DNA, the CDR3 is TGTGCCAGCAGAGGTTGGGGGACTGAAGCTTTCTTT. V gene TRBV2 combines with J gene TRBJ1-1; TRBD1 is a possible D gene (5 bases). The CDR3 consists of 12 residues. The ends were cut back, 6 bases at V and 5 bases at J, with 10 bases in the middle. Looked up from germline, CDR1 is SNHLY and CDR2 is FYNNEI.

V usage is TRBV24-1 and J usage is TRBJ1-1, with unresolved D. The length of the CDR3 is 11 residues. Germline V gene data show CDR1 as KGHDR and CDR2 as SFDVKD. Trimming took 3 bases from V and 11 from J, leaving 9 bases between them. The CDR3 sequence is CATSDTPKAFF. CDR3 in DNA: TGTGCCACCAGTGATACCCCCAAGGCTTTCTTT.

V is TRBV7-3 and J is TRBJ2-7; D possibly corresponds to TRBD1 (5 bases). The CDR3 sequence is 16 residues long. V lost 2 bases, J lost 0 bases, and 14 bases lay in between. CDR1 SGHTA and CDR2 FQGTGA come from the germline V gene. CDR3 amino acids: CASSLHQGTFSYEQYF. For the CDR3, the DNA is TGTGCCAGCAGCTTACACCAGGGAACCTTCTCCTACGAGCAGTACTTC.

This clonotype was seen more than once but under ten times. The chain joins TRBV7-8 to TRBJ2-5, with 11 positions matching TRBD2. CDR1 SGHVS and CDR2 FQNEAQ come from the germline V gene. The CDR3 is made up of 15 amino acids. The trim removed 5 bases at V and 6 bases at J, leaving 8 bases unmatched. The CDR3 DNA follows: TGTGCCAGCAGCCCGACCCGGACTAGCGGGCAGACCCAGTACTTC. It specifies CASSPTRTSGQTQYF.

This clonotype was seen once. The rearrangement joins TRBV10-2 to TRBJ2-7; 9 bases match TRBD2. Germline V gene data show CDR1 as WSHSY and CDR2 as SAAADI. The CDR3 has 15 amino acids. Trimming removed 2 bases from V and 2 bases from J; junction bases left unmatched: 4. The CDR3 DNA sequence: TGCGCCAGCAGTGAGCTAGCGGGGTTTCCCTACGAGCAGTACTTC. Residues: CASSELAGFPYEQYF.

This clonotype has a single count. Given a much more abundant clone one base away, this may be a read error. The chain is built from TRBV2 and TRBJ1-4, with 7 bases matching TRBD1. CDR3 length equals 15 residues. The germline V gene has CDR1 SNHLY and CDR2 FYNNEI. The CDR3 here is CTSSEDGTANEKLFF. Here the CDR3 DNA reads TGTACCAGCAGTGAAGATGGGACAGCGAATGAAAAACTGTTTTTT.

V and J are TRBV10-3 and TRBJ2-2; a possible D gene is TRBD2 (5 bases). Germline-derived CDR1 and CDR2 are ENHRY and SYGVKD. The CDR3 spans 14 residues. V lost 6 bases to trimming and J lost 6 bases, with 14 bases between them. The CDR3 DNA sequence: TGTGCCATCAGGGACTCCATTCTCTCCGGGGAGCTGTTTTTT. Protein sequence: CAIRDSILSGELFF.

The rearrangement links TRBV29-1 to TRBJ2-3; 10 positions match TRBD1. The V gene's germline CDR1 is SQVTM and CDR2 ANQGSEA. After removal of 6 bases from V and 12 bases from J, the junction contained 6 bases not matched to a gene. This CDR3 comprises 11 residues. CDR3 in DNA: TGCAGCGTACGGGGACAGGGGAAACAGTATTTT. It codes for CSVRGQGKQYF.

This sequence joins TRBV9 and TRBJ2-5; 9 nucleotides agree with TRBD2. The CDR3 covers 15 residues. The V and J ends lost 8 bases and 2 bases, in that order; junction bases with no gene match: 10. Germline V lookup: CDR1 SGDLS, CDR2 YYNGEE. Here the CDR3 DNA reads TGTGCCAGTTCGCCTAGCGGGACGGTACAAGAGACCCAGTACTTC. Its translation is CASSPSGTVQETQYF. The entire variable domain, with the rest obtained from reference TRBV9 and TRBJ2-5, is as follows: DSGVTQTPKHLITATGQRVTLRCSPRSGDLSVYWYQQSLDQGLQFLIQYYNGEERAKGNILERFSAQQFPDLHSELNLSSLELGDSALYFCASSPSGTVQETQYFGPGTRLLVL.

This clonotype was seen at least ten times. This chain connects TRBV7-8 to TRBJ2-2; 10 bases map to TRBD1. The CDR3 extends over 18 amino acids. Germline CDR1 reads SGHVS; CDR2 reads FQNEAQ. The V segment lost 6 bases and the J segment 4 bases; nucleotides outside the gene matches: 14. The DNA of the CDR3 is TGTGCCAGCAGTTTCCCCCCGGGACAGGGGCGCGCCACCGGGGAGCTGTTTTTT. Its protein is CASSFPPGQGRATGELFF.

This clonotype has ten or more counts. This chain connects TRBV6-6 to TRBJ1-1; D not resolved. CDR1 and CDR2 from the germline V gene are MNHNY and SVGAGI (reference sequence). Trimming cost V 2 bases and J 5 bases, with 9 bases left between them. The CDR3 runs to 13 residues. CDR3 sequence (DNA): TGTGCCAGCAGTTACGGGCCTGGGACTGAAGCTTTCTTT. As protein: CASSYGPGTEAFF.

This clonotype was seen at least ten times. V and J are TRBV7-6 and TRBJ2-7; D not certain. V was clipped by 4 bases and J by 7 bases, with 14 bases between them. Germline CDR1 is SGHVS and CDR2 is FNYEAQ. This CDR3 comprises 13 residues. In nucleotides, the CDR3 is TGTGCCAGCAGCTCCGGGTCCCTCGTGGAGCAGTACTTC. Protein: CASSSGSLVEQYF.

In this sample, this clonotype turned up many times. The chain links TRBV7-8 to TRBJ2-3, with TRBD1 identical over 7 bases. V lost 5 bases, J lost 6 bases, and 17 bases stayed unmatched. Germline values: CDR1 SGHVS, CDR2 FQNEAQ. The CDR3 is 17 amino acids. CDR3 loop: CASSPTRDRGFGDTQYF. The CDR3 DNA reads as TGTGCCAGCAGCCCTACTCGGGACAGAGGATTCGGGGATACGCAGTATTTT.

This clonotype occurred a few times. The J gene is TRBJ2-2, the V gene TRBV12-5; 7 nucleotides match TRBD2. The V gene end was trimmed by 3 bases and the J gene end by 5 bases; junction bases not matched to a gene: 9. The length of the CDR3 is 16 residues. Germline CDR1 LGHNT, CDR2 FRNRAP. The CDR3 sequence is CASGFPSGTGTGELFF. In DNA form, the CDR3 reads TGTGCTAGTGGTTTCCCGAGCGGGACCGGGACCGGGGAGCTGTTTTTT.

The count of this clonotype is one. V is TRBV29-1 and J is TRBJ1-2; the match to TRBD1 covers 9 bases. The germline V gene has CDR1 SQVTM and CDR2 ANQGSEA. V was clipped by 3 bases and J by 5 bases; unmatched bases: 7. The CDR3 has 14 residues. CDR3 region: CSVDESGQGYGYTF. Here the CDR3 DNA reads TGCAGCGTTGATGAATCGGGACAGGGATATGGCTACACCTTC.

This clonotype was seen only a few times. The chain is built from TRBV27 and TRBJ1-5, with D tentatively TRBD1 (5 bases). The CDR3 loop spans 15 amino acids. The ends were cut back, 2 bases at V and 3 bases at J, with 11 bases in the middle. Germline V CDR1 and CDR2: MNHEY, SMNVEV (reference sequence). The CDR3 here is CASSLDAGTNQPQHF. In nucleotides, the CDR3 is TGTGCCAGCAGTTTAGACGCCGGGACCAATCAGCCCCAGCATTTT.

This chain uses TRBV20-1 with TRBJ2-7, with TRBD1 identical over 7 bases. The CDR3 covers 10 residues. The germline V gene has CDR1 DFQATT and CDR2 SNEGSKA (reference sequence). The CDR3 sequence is CSPDRVEQYF. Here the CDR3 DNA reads TGCAGCCCAGACAGGGTCGAGCAGTACTTC.

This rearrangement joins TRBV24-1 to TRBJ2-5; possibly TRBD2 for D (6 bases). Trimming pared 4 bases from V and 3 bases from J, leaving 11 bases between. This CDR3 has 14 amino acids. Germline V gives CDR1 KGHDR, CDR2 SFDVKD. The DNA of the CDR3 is TGTGCCACCAGTGACCCGGGACTTGAAGAGACCCAGTACTTC. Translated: CATSDPGLEETQYF.